A selection of T cell receptor beta chains follows, all from one sample in a study of blood T cell repertoires in COVID-19. Data came from immunoSEQ multiplex PCR; TCRdb stores just in-frame clones and leaves some out. In the table there are fewer than 500,000 clones, 87% of which are singletons. The specimen sequenced was PBMCs or T cells enriched from blood (not recorded which). Receptor source: a woman aged 18-29 years with acute COVID-19. CDR3s include the opening cysteine and the closing phenylalanine or tryptophan. Each record gives: V gene, clone size, CDR3 length, D gene, J gene, CDR3 DNA, CDR3 protein. A D gene is named only where the DNA matches it firmly. Some rows mark clone size as missing; the rest say once, few, many or name a class of expanded clone.

V: TRBV9
size: .
length: 15
D: TRBD1
J: TRBJ2-7
DNA: TGTGCCAGCAGCGCTACCGGGACAGGGAGCTACGAGCAGTACTTC
CDR3: CASSATGTGSYEQYF

V: TRBV4-1
size: few
length: 18
D: TRBD1
J: TRBJ1-6
DNA: TGCGCCAGCAGCCAAGAGTTCACAGGGGGCGTCAGGAATTCACCCCTCCACTTT
CDR3: CASSQEFTGGVRNSPLHF

V: TRBV25-1
size: once
length: 13
D: .
J: TRBJ1-4
DNA: TGTGCCAGCAGTGATTGGGAGGAGGAAAAACTGTTTTTT
CDR3: CASSDWEEEKLFF

V: TRBV2
size: few
length: 14
D: TRBD1
J: TRBJ1-2
DNA: TGTGCCAGCAGTGGACAGGGTGAGCTTTATGGCTACACCTTC
CDR3: CASSGQGELYGYTF

V: TRBV12-5
size: .
length: 13
D: .
J: TRBJ1-5
DNA: TGTGCTAGTGGTTTTAAGGGGAATCAGCCCCAGCATTTT
CDR3: CASGFKGNQPQHF

V: TRBV5-1
size: .
length: 14
D: TRBD1
J: TRBJ1-5
DNA: TGCGCCAGCAGCTTGGGACAGGGAGAACAGCCCCAGCATTTT
CDR3: CASSLGQGEQPQHF

V: TRBV9
size: .
length: 16
D: .
J: TRBJ2-2
DNA: TGTGCCAGCAGCGTAGTAGGGGCTCCGAACACCGGGGAGCTGTTTTTT
CDR3: CASSVVGAPNTGELFF

V: TRBV11-2
size: .
length: 16
D: .
J: TRBJ1-2
DNA: TGTGCCAGCAGACATCCCACAGGGCCCCGGGAGGGTGGCTACACCTTC
CDR3: CASRHPTGPREGGYTF

V: TRBV7-8
size: .
length: 15
D: TRBD1
J: TRBJ1-5
DNA: TGTGCCAGCGGACCAACTGGACAGGCTAGTCAGCCCCAGCATTTT
CDR3: CASGPTGQASQPQHF

V: TRBV19
size: .
length: 15
D: TRBD1
J: TRBJ1-2
DNA: TGTGCCAGTAGAACCCCGGGACAGGGACTCGGCGGCTACACCTTC
CDR3: CASRTPGQGLGGYTF

V: TRBV9
size: .
length: 14
D: .
J: TRBJ2-1
DNA: TGTGCCAGCAGCCTGGGGGGCTCCTACAATGAGCAGTTCTTC
CDR3: CASSLGGSYNEQFF

V: TRBV28
size: .
length: 12
D: .
J: TRBJ1-6
DNA: TGTGCCAGCGGGGCAGGGTATTCACCCCTCCACTTT
CDR3: CASGAGYSPLHF

V: TRBV7-2
size: .
length: 14
D: TRBD2
J: TRBJ2-7
DNA: TGTGCCAGCAGCACAGGACTAGCGGGGGGTGAGCAGTACTTC
CDR3: CASSTGLAGGEQYF

V: TRBV1
size: .
length: 16
D: .
J: TRBJ2-1
DNA: TGCACCAGCAGCCAAGAGTGCACAGGGCTGTACAATGAGCAGTTCTTC
CDR3: CTSSQECTGLYNEQFF

V: TRBV10-3
size: .
length: 13
D: .
J: TRBJ1-5
DNA: TGTGCCATCGGGGGGGACATTGATCAGCCCCAGCATTTT
CDR3: CAIGGDIDQPQHF

V: TRBV7-2
size: .
length: 12
D: .
J: TRBJ1-5
DNA: TGTGCCAGCAGCTTCCCTTCAGGGCCCCAGCATTTT
CDR3: CASSFPSGPQHF

V: TRBV29-1
size: .
length: 13
D: .
J: TRBJ2-4
DNA: TGCAGCGGCCGTTCTTTGCGGGGAGACATTCAGTACTTC
CDR3: CSGRSLRGDIQYF

V: TRBV21-1
size: once
length: 17
D: .
J: TRBJ2-2
DNA: TGTGCCAGCAGCAAAGGATGTAGGCAGGGGTTGTCCGGGGAGCTGTTTTTT
CDR3: CASSKGCRQGLSGELFF

V: TRBV11-2
size: .
length: 14
D: TRBD1
J: TRBJ1-5
DNA: TGTGCCAGCAGCACGGGACAGACCAATCAGCCCCAGCATTTT
CDR3: CASSTGQTNQPQHF

V: TRBV5-1
size: .
length: 14
D: .
J: TRBJ2-1
DNA: TGCGCCAGCAGCTGGAGACCAGGGTCCAATGAGCAGTTCTTC
CDR3: CASSWRPGSNEQFF

V: TRBV5-6
size: once
length: 17
D: .
J: TRBJ1-2
DNA: TGTGCCAGCAGCCCATACCGTCGGGGGGCCGCTCCCTATGGCTACACCTTC
CDR3: CASSPYRRGAAPYGYTF

V: TRBV2
size: .
length: 15
D: .
J: TRBJ1-2
DNA: TGTGCCAGCAGTGTGGCTGGGGGCGCTGGCTATGGCTACACCTTC
CDR3: CASSVAGGAGYGYTF

V: TRBV5-6
size: once
length: 12
D: .
J: TRBJ2-5
DNA: TGTGCCAGCAACAGACAGGAAGAGACCCAGTACTTC
CDR3: CASNRQEETQYF

V: TRBV13
size: .
length: 14
D: .
J: TRBJ2-3
DNA: TGTGCCAGCAGCTTAGGCTCTAGCACAGATACGCAGTATTTT
CDR3: CASSLGSSTDTQYF

V: TRBV19
size: .
length: 16
D: .
J: TRBJ1-5
DNA: TGTGCCAGTAGTATAGCTTCGGGGTATAGCAATCAGCCCCAGCATTTT
CDR3: CASSIASGYSNQPQHF

V: TRBV7-2
size: .
length: 15
D: TRBD2
J: TRBJ2-7
DNA: TGTGCCAGCAGCTCCCGAGCGGGAGTCAGCTACGAGCAGTACTTC
CDR3: CASSSRAGVSYEQYF

V: TRBV28
size: .
length: 11
D: .
J: TRBJ2-1
DNA: TGTGCCAGCAGTTTAGTATATGAGCAGTTCTTC
CDR3: CASSLVYEQFF

V: TRBV24-1
size: .
length: 14
D: TRBD1
J: TRBJ1-5
DNA: TGTGCCACCAGTGAGGGGACAGCGGGTCAGCCCCAGCATTTT
CDR3: CATSEGTAGQPQHF

V: TRBV7-3
size: once
length: 19
D: TRBD2
J: TRBJ2-1
DNA: TGTGCCAGCAGCTTAAAGGGGAGGGGCCAGACGAGCTCCTACAATGAGCAGTTCTTC
CDR3: CASSLKGRGQTSSYNEQFF

V: TRBV7-6
size: once
length: 14
D: TRBD1
J: TRBJ2-5
DNA: TGTGCCAGCAGCTTCGGGACAGTACAAGAGACCCAGTACTTC
CDR3: CASSFGTVQETQYF